This entry features one T cell receptor (beta chain) sequence. The entry originates in a study of cytomegalovirus exposure and HLA in healthy donors. V lost 4 bases to trimming and J lost 0 bases, with 11 bases between them. Per the germline V gene, CDR1 is MNHEY and CDR2 is SMNVEV (reference sequence). The CDR3 loop spans 15 amino acids. Vbeta (60) and Jbeta (13) primers were used in the PCR. Sequencing used immunoSEQ multiplex PCR; TCRdb keeps in-frame clones, though not all of them. This sample has over 110,000 clones; 73% occur once, and the top ten carry roughly 1.3%. Sequencing was done on a sample of PBMCs. The sequence was obtained from a woman in her thirties or forties in good health and CMV-seronegative. The chain is built from TRBV27 and TRBJ2-3; D unresolved. The CDR3 DNA reads as TGTGCCAGCAGTTCTATTCTAGGAAGCACAGATACGCAGTATTTT. It is translated as CASSSILGSTDTQYF.